The 9 T cell receptor beta chains below come from one sample, sequenced in a study of blood T cell repertoires in COVID-19. This table comes from immunoSEQ multiplex PCR, and its TCRdb copy is limited to in-frame clones, with some not included. This sample has some 140,000 clones, with around 83% found just once. Sequencing used peripheral blood. These receptors were taken from a woman in her sixties with acute or convalescent COVID-19.

The sample holds one count of this clone. The rearrangement joins TRBV7-3 to TRBJ2-1, with D tentatively TRBD1 (6 bases). There are 13 residues in the CDR3. Between the trimmed V and J ends, which lost 4 bases and 5 bases, there was a span of 9 bases. Germline values: CDR1 SGHTA, CDR2 FQGTGA. This chain's CDR3 is CASSSDSNNEQFF. CDR3 nucleotides: TGTGCCAGCAGCTCGGACAGTAACAATGAGCAGTTCTTC.

The chain combines TRBV16 with TRBJ1-2; 8 bases are a match to TRBD1. Germline V gene data show CDR1 as KGHSY and CDR2 as FQNENV. The CDR3 runs to 16 residues. Trimming cost V 2 bases and J 2 bases; bases outside gene matches: 7. CDR3 region: CASSQGRTGRNYGYTF. CDR3 in DNA: TGTGCCAGCAGCCAAGGAAGGACAGGGAGGAACTATGGCTACACCTTC.

This clone was counted a few times. This sequence joins TRBV7-9 and TRBJ2-7; 11 bases map to TRBD2. The CDR3 spans 17 residues. Unmatched junction bases numbered 9, after V lost 5 bases and J lost 0 bases. The germline V gene has CDR1 SEHNR and CDR2 FQNEAQ (reference sequence). The CDR3, as DNA: TGTGCCAGCAGCGCCGGTAGCGGGGGGGTTTTCTCCTACGAGCAGTACTTC. Its translation is CASSAGSGGVFSYEQYF.

The chain combines TRBV2 with TRBJ1-2, with a tentative D call TRBD1 (5 bases). The CDR3 has 13 residues. Trimming removed 11 bases at V and 3 bases at J, with 16 bases between. Germline V gene lookup returns CDR1 SNHLY and CDR2 FYNNEI. CDR3 loop: CAGRDGRYYGYTF. In nucleotides, the CDR3 is TGTGCCGGGAGGGACGGTCGATACTATGGCTACACCTTC.

The table lists this clone with a count of one. The chain has TRBV3-1 (or the pseudogene TRBV3-2) and TRBJ2-7, with D hard to call. Trimming cost V 5 bases and J 1 base, with 6 bases left between them. CDR3 length: 12 amino acids. Germline CDR1 LGHDT, CDR2 YNNKEL (reference sequence). The CDR3 reads CASSIRSYEQYF. The DNA of the CDR3 is TGTGCCAGCAGCATCAGGTCCTACGAGCAGTACTTC.

The chain combines TRBV5-1 with TRBJ2-7; D is ambiguous. CDR3 length equals 16 residues. Germline assignment: CDR1 SGHRS and CDR2 YFSETQ. V was trimmed by 0 bases and J by 0 bases, leaving 13 bases between them. Written as DNA, the CDR3 is TGCGCCAGCAGCTTGGTTGGCAGGTCACCCTCCTACGAGCAGTACTTC. Residues: CASSLVGRSPSYEQYF. Drawing the rest from reference TRBV5-1 and TRBJ2-7, the complete variable domain is KAGVTQTPRYLIKTRGQQVTLSCSPISGHRSVSWYQQTPGQGLQFLFEYFSETQRNKGNFPGRFSGRQFSNSRSEMNVSTLELGDSALYLCASSLVGRSPSYEQYFGPGTRLTVT.

The chain recombines TRBV11-3 with TRBJ2-3, with a weak D call TRBD2 (6 bases). The CDR3 is 16 residues long. V lost 5 bases, J lost 6 bases, and 21 bases lay in between. Germline V CDR1 and CDR2: SGHNT, YENEEA. As DNA, the CDR3 is TGTGCCAGCAGCGGGTTGGGCAGCGGGTCGGGGGATACGCAGTATTTT. This codes for CASSGLGSGSGDTQYF.

The rearrangement links TRBV4-1 to TRBJ1-3, with no clear D. V lost 0 bases, J lost 1 base, and 16 bases lay in between. Germline CDR1 MGHRA, CDR2 YSYEKL. The CDR3 covers 18 residues. CDR3 region: CASSQDGETFASGNTIYF. In nucleotides, the CDR3 is TGCGCCAGCAGCCAAGATGGGGAGACATTCGCTTCTGGAAACACCATATATTTT.

This chain joins TRBV9 and TRBJ1-1; 8 bases fit TRBD1. The germline V gene encodes CDR1 SGDLS and CDR2 YYNGEE. CDR3 length: 16 amino acids. Losses at the gene ends were 3 bases for V and 3 bases for J; bases not matched to a gene: 10. The CDR3 sequence: CASSANWDRSHTEAFF. The CDR3 region has the DNA TGTGCCAGCAGCGCGAACTGGGACAGGTCTCACACTGAAGCTTTCTTT.